Listed here are 17 T cell receptor beta chains from one sample, sequenced in a study of control samples from healthy donors and cancer patients. Data came from immunoSEQ multiplex PCR; TCRdb stores just in-frame clones and leaves some out. The repertoire holds over 150,000 clones, with approximately 96% as singletons. The sequenced sample consisted of blood. The receptor source for this set is a man aged 35 to 55 in good health.

This chain uses TRBV19 with TRBJ1-1; 8 bases fit TRBD1. The CDR3 is made up of 14 amino acids. In germline, CDR1 is LNHDA, CDR2 SQIVND (reference sequence). V shed 4 bases and J 6 bases; nucleotides not matched to a gene: 7. CDR3 nucleotides: TGTGCCAGTAGTAAACAGGGGGATGTGGCTGAAGCTTTCTTT. This encodes CASSKQGDVAEAFF. Variable domain in full (rest from reference TRBV19 and TRBJ1-1): DGGITQSPKYLFRKEGQNVTLSCEQNLNHDAMYWYRQDPGQGLRLIYYSQIVNDFQKGDIAEGYSVSREKKESFPLTVTSAQKNPTAFYLCASSKQGDVAEAFFGQGTRLTVV.

The chain combines TRBV6-5 with TRBJ2-1; D remains unclear. V lost 8 bases and J 0 bases, leaving 8 bases between the germline ends. The CDR3 runs to 13 residues. Germline lookup yields CDR1 MNHEY and CDR2 SVGAGI. CDR3 protein: CASRPSSYNEQFF. CDR3 bases: TGTGCCAGCCGTCCGAGCTCCTACAATGAGCAGTTCTTC.

This chain connects TRBV5-5 to TRBJ2-7; the D gene is possibly TRBD2 (6 bases). The CDR3 length is 15 residues. The germline V and J ends were trimmed by 4 bases and 3 bases, with 17 bases remaining between them. Germline V CDR1 and CDR2: SGHKS, YYEKEE (reference sequence). The chain's CDR3 is CASSRNPQGLYEQYF. CDR3 sequence (DNA): TGTGCCAGCAGCCGCAACCCCCAGGGACTCTACGAGCAGTACTTC.

The V gene is TRBV7-2, the J gene TRBJ1-1, with a weak D call TRBD1 (5 bases). Between the trimmed V and J ends, which lost 0 bases and 7 bases, there was a span of 15 bases. Per germline, CDR1 SGHTA and CDR2 FQGNSA. There are 15 residues in the CDR3. Here the CDR3 reads CASSLAAGPVFEAFF. The CDR3, as DNA: TGTGCCAGCAGCTTAGCGGCAGGGCCGGTGTTTGAAGCTTTCTTT.

The chain links TRBV6-1 to TRBJ2-7; D gene uncertain. CDR1 is MNHNS, CDR2 SASEGT, per germline. The CDR3 has 13 residues. V was pared by 3 bases and J by 4 bases, with 10 bases between. Here the CDR3 DNA reads TGTGCCAGCAGTGAGGGGAATCGATACGAGCAGTACTTC. Translated: CASSEGNRYEQYF.

V and J are TRBV6-5 and TRBJ1-2; 11 bases agree with TRBD1. The CDR3 is 15 amino acids. Unmatched junction bases numbered 7, after V lost 7 bases and J lost 3 bases. The V gene's germline CDR1 is MNHEY and CDR2 SVGAGI. The chain's CDR3 is CASILAGQGDYGYTF. CDR3 DNA sequence: TGTGCCAGCATCTTGGCGGGACAGGGGGACTATGGCTACACCTTC.

V and J are TRBV11-2 and TRBJ2-1, with 11 positions matching TRBD2. Looked up from germline, CDR1 is SGHAT and CDR2 is FQNNGV. This CDR3 region has 18 residues. Germline trimming cut 4 bases from V and 4 bases from J; bases unmatched to any gene: 12. The CDR3: CASSWLTSGAFVYNEQFF. The CDR3 bases are TGTGCCAGCAGCTGGCTGACTAGCGGGGCCTTCGTATACAATGAGCAGTTCTTC.

The V and J genes are TRBV9 and TRBJ2-3, with 8 bases fitting TRBD1. The CDR3 sequence is 16 residues long. Germline V gene sequence: CDR1 SGDLS, CDR2 YYNGEE. V shed 0 bases, J shed 4 bases, and the junction held 7 bases outside the gene matches. CDR3 in DNA: TGTGCCAGCAGCGTAGGGTTGGACAGGGTTGCAGATACGCAGTATTTT. Its protein is CASSVGLDRVADTQYF.

V gene TRBV7-6 combines with J gene TRBJ1-2; TRBD1 agrees at 8 bases. V shed 1 base and J 4 bases; nucleotides not matched to a gene: 5. The CDR3 totals 15 residues. Germline loops: CDR1 SGHVS, CDR2 FNYEAQ. CDR3 sequence: CASSLGPGGGYGYTF. The CDR3 nucleotides read TGTGCCAGCAGCTTAGGCCCAGGGGGCGGCTATGGCTACACCTTC.

The rearrangement joins TRBV7-2 to TRBJ1-1; the D is unclear. The CDR3 is 14 residues long. CDR1 SGHTA and CDR2 FQGNSA come from the germline V gene. V lost 1 base and J lost 7, with 13 bases in between. CDR3 bases: TGTGCCAGCAGCTTAGACCGGCGGGTCGGTGAAGCTTTCTTT. Translated, it gives CASSLDRRVGEAFF.

CDR3 in amino acids: CASRRRRGTDTQYF. In nucleotides, the CDR3 is TGTGCCAGCAGACGCCGTAGGGGTACAGATACGCAGTATTTT. V is TRBV28 and J is TRBJ2-3; D may be TRBD1 (5 bases). Germline lookup yields CDR1 MDHEN and CDR2 SYDVKM. The CDR3 is 14 residues long. The V gene lost 6 bases and the J gene lost 3 bases, with 13 bases spanning the gap.

The CDR3 loop is CASSLRLPGNTEAFF. The CDR3 DNA follows: TGCGCCAGCAGCTTGAGACTCCCGGGGAACACTGAAGCTTTCTTT. V gene TRBV5-1 combines with J gene TRBJ1-1; no clear D gene. Germline CDR1 SGHRS, CDR2 YFSETQ. With 1 base removed from V and 1 base from J, the gap between germline ends came to 11 bases. The CDR3 contains 15 residues.

The J gene is TRBJ2-3, the V gene TRBV5-1; 9 nucleotides line up with TRBD1. Germline CDR1 and CDR2: SGHRS and YFSETQ. CDR3 length equals 16 residues. V dropped 0 bases and J dropped 6; count of bases not matched to a gene: 8. For the CDR3, the DNA is TGCGCCAGCAGCTTGGGAGGGACAGGGCGGATCGATACGCAGTATTTT. Its translation is CASSLGGTGRIDTQYF. Together with reference TRBV5-1 and TRBJ2-3, the CDR3 gives the full variable domain: KAGVTQTPRYLIKTRGQQVTLSCSPISGHRSVSWYQQTPGQGLQFLFEYFSETQRNKGNFPGRFSGRQFSNSRSEMNVSTLELGDSALYLCASSLGGTGRIDTQYFGPGTRLTVL.

The chain links TRBV11-2 to TRBJ1-1; 11 bases are a match to TRBD1. V was pared by 4 bases and J by 10 bases, with 17 bases of the junction left unmatched. Germline loops: CDR1 SGHAT, CDR2 FQNNGV. The CDR3 has 17 amino acids. CDR3 nucleotide sequence: TGTGCCAGCAGCTCACCGGACAGGGGGCGGTGGTCCTTAGTAGCTTTCTTT. As protein: CASSSPDRGRWSLVAFF.

V is TRBV6-5 and J is TRBJ2-2; maybe TRBD2 (6 bases). Germline V gene lookup returns CDR1 MNHEY and CDR2 SVGAGI. The CDR3 sequence is 15 residues long. V lost 5 bases, J lost 5 bases, and 15 bases lay in between. CDR3 region: CASSRPRAGTGELFF. In DNA form, the CDR3 reads TGTGCCAGCAGTCGGCCCAGGGCGGGAACCGGGGAGCTGTTTTTT.

This chain links TRBV5-4 with TRBJ1-3; D remains unclear. Trimming left V 4 bases short and J 0 bases short, with 8 bases between. The CDR3 extends over 14 amino acids. Germline V gene sequence: CDR1 SGHNT, CDR2 YYREEE (reference sequence). The CDR3 loop is CASSRGGSGNTIYF. DNA of the CDR3: TGTGCCAGCAGCCGAGGAGGCTCTGGAAACACCATATATTTT.

The rearrangement links TRBV27 to TRBJ1-2; perhaps TRBD1 as D (5 bases). Germline lookup yields CDR1 MNHEY and CDR2 SMNVEV (reference sequence). V shed 5 bases and J shed 3 bases, with 16 bases lying between them. This CDR3 spans 15 amino acids. CDR3 DNA sequence: TGTGCCAGCAGTACCTTTAGGACAAGTGACTATGGCTACACCTTC. As protein: CASSTFRTSDYGYTF.